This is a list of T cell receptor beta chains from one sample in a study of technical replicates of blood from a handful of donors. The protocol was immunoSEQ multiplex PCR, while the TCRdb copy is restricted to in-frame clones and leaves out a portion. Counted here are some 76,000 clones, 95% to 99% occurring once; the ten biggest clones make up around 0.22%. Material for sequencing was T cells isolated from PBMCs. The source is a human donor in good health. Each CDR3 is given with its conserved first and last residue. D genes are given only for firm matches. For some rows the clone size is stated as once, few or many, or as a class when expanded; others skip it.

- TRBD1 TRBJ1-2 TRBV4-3 TGCGCCAGCAGCCAAGATGAGGGACAGGTCTATGGCTACACCTTC CASSQDEGQVYGYTF
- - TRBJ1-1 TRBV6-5 TGTGCCAGCAGTCCGCCGGGGGGCTACACTGAAGCTTTCTTT CASSPPGGYTEAFF
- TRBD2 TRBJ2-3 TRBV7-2 TGTGCCAGCAGCCAAGCTAGCGGGATTTCTACAGATACGCAGTATTTT CASSQASGISTDTQYF
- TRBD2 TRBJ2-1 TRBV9 TGTGCCAGCAGCTCGAATTTAGCGGGAGACTCCTACAATGAGCAGTTCTTC CASSSNLAGDSYNEQFF
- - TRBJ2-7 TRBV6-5 TGTGCCAGCAACTTGGGCGGGGAGGCAAACGAGCAGTACTTC CASNLGGEANEQYF
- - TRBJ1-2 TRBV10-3 TGTGCCATCAGTGAGTACAGAGCTAACTATGGCTACACCTTC CAISEYRANYGYTF
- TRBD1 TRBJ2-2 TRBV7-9 TGTGCCAGCAGGACCGGGACAGGGGGCCCCGGGGAGCTGTTTTTT CASRTGTGGPGELFF
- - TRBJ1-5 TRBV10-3 TGTGCCATCAGTGGAGGAACGGAAAATCAGCCCCAGCATTTT CAISGGTENQPQHF
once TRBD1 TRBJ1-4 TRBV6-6 TGTGCCAGCAGTTACGGGGACAGTTATGAAAAACTGTTTTTT CASSYGDSYEKLFF
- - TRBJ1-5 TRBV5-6 TGTGCCAGCAGTTACAACAGCCAGCCCCAGCATTTT CASSYNSQPQHF
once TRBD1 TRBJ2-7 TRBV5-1 TGCGCCAGCAGCTCCAAGCGGGACAGGGTTTCCGAGCAGTACTTC CASSSKRDRVSEQYF
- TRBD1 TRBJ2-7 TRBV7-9 TGTGCCAGCAGCCACCTCCCGGGACAGGGATTATCCTACGAGCAGTACTTC CASSHLPGQGLSYEQYF
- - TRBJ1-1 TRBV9 TGTGCCAGCAGCGTAAATCCAGGGAAGTCCTCCGAAGCTTTCTTT CASSVNPGKSSEAFF
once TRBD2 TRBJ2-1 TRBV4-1 TGCGCCAGCAGCCAAGATCAGGCTAGCGGGAGGAATGAGCAGTTCTTC CASSQDQASGRNEQFF
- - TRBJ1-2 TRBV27 TGTGCCAGCAGTTTTACGGGGAAGAGGGTTAAGAACTATGGCTACACCTTC CASSFTGKRVKNYGYTF
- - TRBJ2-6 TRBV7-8 TGTGCCAGCAGCTTACAGGGGGGGGCCAACGTCCTGACTTTC CASSLQGGANVLTF
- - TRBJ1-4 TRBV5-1 TGCGCCAGCAGCTTGGAAGGGGCCGCCGAAAAACTGTTTTTT CASSLEGAAEKLFF
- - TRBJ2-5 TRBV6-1 TGTGCCAGCTTACCCAGTGGGGCCTCCCAGTACTTC CASLPSGASQYF
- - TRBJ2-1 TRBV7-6 TGTGCCAGCAGCTTAGCGATCCGGGATGAGCAGTTCTTC CASSLAIRDEQFF
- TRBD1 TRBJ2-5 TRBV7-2 TGTGCCAGCAGCCGGACAGGGGGTCAAGAGACCCAGTACTTC CASSRTGGQETQYF
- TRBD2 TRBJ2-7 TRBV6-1 TGTGCCAGCAGTGAAGTAGGAGCGGGAGTTCAGTACTTC CASSEVGAGVQYF
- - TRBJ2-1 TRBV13 TGTGCCAGCAGCCCCACATTAGCGGCCCCTTTCGGTGAGCAGTTCTTC CASSPTLAAPFGEQFF
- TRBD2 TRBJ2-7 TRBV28 TGTGCCAGCAGTTTGGGACTAGCGGGAGGAATTTACTCCTACGAGCAGTACTTC CASSLGLAGGIYSYEQYF
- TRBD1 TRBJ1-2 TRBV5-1 TGCGCCAGCAGCTTGGCCGGGACAGACCCCTATGGCTACACCTTC CASSLAGTDPYGYTF
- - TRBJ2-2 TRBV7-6 TGTGCCAGCAGACTACAGGGAACAAACACCGGGGAGCTGTTTTTT CASRLQGTNTGELFF
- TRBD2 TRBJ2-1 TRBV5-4 TGTGCCAGCAGCTGGGGGAGGGCAGCGCAGTTCTTC CASSWGRAAQFF
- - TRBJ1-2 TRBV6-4 TGTGCCAGCAGTGCACAAACAGGGAGCTATGGCTACACCTTC CASSAQTGSYGYTF
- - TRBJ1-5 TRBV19 TGTGCCAGTAGTAGGGGCCAGCCCCAGCATTTT CASSRGQPQHF
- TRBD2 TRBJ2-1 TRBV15 TGTGCCACCAGCAGAGCCGGGAGGGCCGAAGGATCCTACAATGAGCAGTTCTTC CATSRAGRAEGSYNEQFF
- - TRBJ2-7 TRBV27 TGTGCCAGCAGTTTGGACGGCTGGGGGCGCGTTTACGAGCAGTACTTC CASSLDGWGRVYEQYF
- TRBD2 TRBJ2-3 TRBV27 TGTGCCAGCACACGTTATACTAGCGGGAGTCCCACAGATACGCAGTATTTT CASTRYTSGSPTDTQYF
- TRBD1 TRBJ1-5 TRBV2 TGTGCCAGCAGTCCGGGACAGGGTCAGCCCCAGCATTTT CASSPGQGQPQHF
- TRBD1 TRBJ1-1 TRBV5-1 TGCGCCAGCAGCTTTAGACAGGGCAACACTGAAGCTTTCTTT CASSFRQGNTEAFF
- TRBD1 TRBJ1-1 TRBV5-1 TGCGCCAGCAGCTTGGTGGGACAGGTGAACACTGAAGCTTTCTTT CASSLVGQVNTEAFF
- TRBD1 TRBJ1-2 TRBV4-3 TGCGCCAGCAGCCCGGACAGGGTGTACTATGGCTACACCTTC CASSPDRVYYGYTF
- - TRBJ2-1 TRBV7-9 TGTGCCAGCAGCACCCCTTGGGGCAGTCAGTTCTTC CASSTPWGSQFF
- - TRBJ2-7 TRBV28 TGTGCCACCCGGAGTGTAGGCTTTAACGAGCAGTACTTC CATRSVGFNEQYF